The T cell receptor (beta chain) under discussion was sequenced for a study of T cell repertoires in cytomegalovirus infection. Study background: Signatures in public TCR beta sequences pointed to both CMV infection and matching HLA type.

Whole-study results and caveats: Of the TCR beta families, the public ones yielded a cumulative frequency that identified carriers of CMV plus the relevant HLA. Across the ex vivo response, the dominant clonotypes were HLA-C-restricted CMV-specific TCR beta clonotypes.

TCRdb itself ran the reads through MiXCR, one entry per CDR3 protein. This sample has roughly 760,000 distinct CDR3 sequences, with about 40% found just once. Germline V lookup: CDR1 SGHVT, CDR2 SQSDAQ. Trimming took 1 base from V and 2 from J; bases not matched to a gene: 5. CDR3 size: 16 residues. Notes on this clonotype: Its cognate antigen is unknown.

This TCR derives from a human donor in good health (CMV status not recorded). Some clones in this sample may be carry-over from other donors' samples. The chain combines TRBV7-4 with TRBJ2-3, with 8 bases that match TRBD2. Sequenced sample: PBMCs. CDR3 DNA: TGTGCCAGCAGCTTAGAAGCGGGGGACCTCACAGATACGCAGTATTTT. Translated: CASSLEAGDLTDTQYF.